This T cell receptor (beta chain) was identified in a study of blood T cell repertoires in COVID-19. Study details: Acute-phase and convalescent COVID-19 samples originated in the United States, Italy and Spain.

There are 15 residues in the CDR3. Germline V gives CDR1 MNHEY, CDR2 SVGAGI. V was trimmed by 8 bases and J by 0 bases, leaving 16 bases between them. Clones were read by immunoSEQ multiplex PCR, and TCRdb kept only the in-frame ones, dropping some. Of 150,000 to 200,000 clones in the sample, around 87% were seen once. The V gene is TRBV6-5, the J gene TRBJ1-2; a possible D gene is TRBD1 (5 bases). The sequence came from a man aged 18 to 29 with acute or convalescent COVID-19. Material for sequencing was peripheral blood. CDR3 protein: CASRGGSEANYGYTF. CDR3 sequence (DNA): TGTGCCAGCCGGGGGGGAAGTGAGGCTAACTATGGCTACACCTTC.